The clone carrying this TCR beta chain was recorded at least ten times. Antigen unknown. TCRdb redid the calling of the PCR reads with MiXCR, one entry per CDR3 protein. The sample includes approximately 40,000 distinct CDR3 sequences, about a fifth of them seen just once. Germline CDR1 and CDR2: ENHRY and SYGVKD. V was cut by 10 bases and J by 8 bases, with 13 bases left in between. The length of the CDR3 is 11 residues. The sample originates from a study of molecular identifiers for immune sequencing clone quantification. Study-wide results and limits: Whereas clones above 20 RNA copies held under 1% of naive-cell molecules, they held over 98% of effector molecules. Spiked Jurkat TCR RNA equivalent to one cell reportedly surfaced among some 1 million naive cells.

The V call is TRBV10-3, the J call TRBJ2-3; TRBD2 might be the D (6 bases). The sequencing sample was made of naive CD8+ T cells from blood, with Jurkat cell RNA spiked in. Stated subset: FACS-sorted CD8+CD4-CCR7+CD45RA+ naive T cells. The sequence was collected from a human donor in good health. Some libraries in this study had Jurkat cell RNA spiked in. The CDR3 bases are TGTGCCACCGGGGAGGACCCTACGCAGTATTTT. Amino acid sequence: CATGEDPTQYF.